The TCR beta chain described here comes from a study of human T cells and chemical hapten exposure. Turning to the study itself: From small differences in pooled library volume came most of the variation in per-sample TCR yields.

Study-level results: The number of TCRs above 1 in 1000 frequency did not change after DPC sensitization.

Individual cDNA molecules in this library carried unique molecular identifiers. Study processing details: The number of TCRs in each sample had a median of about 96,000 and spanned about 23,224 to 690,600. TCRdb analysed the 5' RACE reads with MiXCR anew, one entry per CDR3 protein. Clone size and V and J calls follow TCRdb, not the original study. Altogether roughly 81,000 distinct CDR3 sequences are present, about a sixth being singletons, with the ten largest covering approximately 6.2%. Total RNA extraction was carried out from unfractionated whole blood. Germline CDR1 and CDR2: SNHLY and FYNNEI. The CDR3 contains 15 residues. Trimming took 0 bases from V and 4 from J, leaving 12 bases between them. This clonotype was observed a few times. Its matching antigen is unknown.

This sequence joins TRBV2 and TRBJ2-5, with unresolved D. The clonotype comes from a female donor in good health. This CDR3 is CASSEALARPETQYF. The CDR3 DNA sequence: TGTGCCAGCAGTGAAGCGCTTGCTAGACCAGAGACCCAGTACTTC.